Below are 11 T cell receptor beta chains sequenced from a single sample in a study of T cell changes during pregnancy in multiple sclerosis (dated by TCRdb to the late 2010s). Library preparation employed the immunoSEQ multiplex PCR assay. TCRdb took this table from immuneACCESS and kept in-frame rearrangements with V and J called. Such tables lack part of the clones; where checked against another copy, unresolved V genes explain under half of the gap, and the rest is unexplained. The sample contains 35,000 or so clones, over 85% of them found a single time. The top ten clonotypes cover 0.75% to 0.9% of the sample. The sequencing used CD4+ T cells from peripheral blood mononuclear cells, collected after pregnancy. Receptors were obtained from a female donor in good health, enrolled as a control in a pregnancy study.

This chain uses TRBV5-1 with TRBJ2-5, with TRBD2 as a possible D gene (5 bases). The CDR3 has 13 residues. Germline V gene data show CDR1 as SGHRS and CDR2 as YFSETQ. V shed 4 bases and J shed 1 base, with 8 bases lying between them. The CDR3 reads CASSLDFQETQYF. The CDR3 DNA sequence: TGCGCCAGCAGCCTGGACTTCCAAGAGACCCAGTACTTC.

The V and J genes are TRBV29-1 and TRBJ1-4; D is perhaps TRBD1 (5 bases). Trimming took 6 bases from V and 10 from J, leaving 21 bases between them. Germline V gene data show CDR1 as SQVTM and CDR2 as ANQGSEA. This CDR3 has 14 residues. CDR3 loop: CSVLLQAAKTKLFF. The CDR3, as DNA: TGCAGCGTCCTCCTACAGGCGGCGAAGACAAAACTGTTTTTT.

The genes are TRBV14 and TRBJ2-1; 8 positions match TRBD1. This CDR3 contains 15 residues. Germline assignment: CDR1 SGHDN and CDR2 FVKESK. The V gene end was trimmed by 4 bases and the J gene end by 6 bases; junction bases not matched to a gene: 8. DNA of the CDR3: TGTGCCAGCAGCCCTATTGGCAGGGGGCCCAATGAGCAGTTCTTC. Protein product: CASSPIGRGPNEQFF.

This rearrangement joins TRBV7-8 to TRBJ1-1; no clear D gene. The CDR3 extends over 13 amino acids. The germline V gene has CDR1 SGHVS and CDR2 FQNEAQ. The V gene lost 3 bases and the J gene lost 8 bases, with 13 bases spanning the gap. The CDR3 DNA reads TGTGCCAGCAGCTTTTTAAAGAGAGGGGAAGCTTTCTTT. Amino acid sequence: CASSFLKRGEAFF.

This clone showed up just once. This chain joins TRBV7-3 and TRBJ2-4; tentative D call: TRBD2 (6 bases). The V and J ends lost 4 bases and 7 bases respectively, with 17 bases between them. The CDR3 is 15 amino acids. Per germline, CDR1 SGHTA and CDR2 FQGTGA. The DNA of the CDR3 is TGTGCCAGCAGCTATGACTCCTGGGCGGGGAACATTCAGTACTTC. This sequence encodes CASSYDSWAGNIQYF.

V and J are TRBV5-1 and TRBJ1-1, with D possibly matching TRBD1 (5 bases). CDR3 length: 15 amino acids. V lost 7 bases and J lost 1, with 17 bases in between. Germline loops: CDR1 SGHRS, CDR2 YFSETQ. CDR3 protein: CASRQTTVANTEAFF. CDR3 in DNA: TGCGCCAGCCGCCAAACGACAGTAGCGAACACTGAAGCTTTCTTT. Based on the CDR3 plus reference TRBV5-1 and TRBJ1-1, the full variable domain is KAGVTQTPRYLIKTRGQQVTLSCSPISGHRSVSWYQQTPGQGLQFLFEYFSETQRNKGNFPGRFSGRQFSNSRSEMNVSTLELGDSALYLCASRQTTVANTEAFFGQGTRLTVV.

The gene calls are TRBV7-2 and TRBJ2-1; tentative D call: TRBD1 (6 bases). This CDR3 spans 14 amino acids. The germline V and J ends were trimmed by 5 bases and 8 bases, with 16 bases remaining between them. Germline V CDR1 and CDR2: SGHTA, FQGNSA. CDR3 residues: CASSPPTQGHEQFF. Here the CDR3 DNA reads TGTGCCAGCAGCCCACCTACACAGGGACATGAGCAGTTCTTC.

The V and J genes are TRBV10-3 and TRBJ1-6; TRBD1 aligns across 8 bases. Germline V CDR1 and CDR2: ENHRY, SYGVKD. The V and J ends lost 6 bases and 10 bases, in that order; junction bases with no gene match: 5. The CDR3 is made up of 13 amino acids. In nucleotides, the CDR3 is TGTGCCATCAGGGGGGCAGGGGGCTCACCCCTCCACTTT. Encoded protein: CAIRGAGGSPLHF.

This clone was observed a few times. The CDR3 DNA sequence: TGTGCCACCAGCAGAGATCTTACCGGTCCCCCTATCGATGAGCAGTTCTTC. This codes for CATSRDLTGPPIDEQFF. This rearrangement joins TRBV15 to TRBJ2-1; D is uncertain. The CDR3 spans 17 residues. Germline CDR1 reads LNHNV; CDR2 reads YYDKDF (reference sequence). V was trimmed by 0 bases and J by 8 bases, leaving 20 bases between them.

This clone showed up just a few times. This rearrangement joins TRBV2 to TRBJ1-6; 8 bases line up with TRBD1. This CDR3 has 14 residues. The V segment lost 3 bases and the J segment 5 bases; nucleotides outside the gene matches: 0. The V gene's germline CDR1 is SNHLY and CDR2 FYNNEI. The CDR3 sequence: CASSEDRDNSPLHF. Written as DNA, the CDR3 is TGTGCCAGCAGTGAGGACAGGGATAATTCACCCCTCCACTTT.

The chain has TRBV11-2 and TRBJ2-1, with 9 bases aligning to TRBD1. The junction had 3 bases not matched to a gene; V was cut back by 3 bases and J by 6 bases. The CDR3 has 14 residues. The germline V gene encodes CDR1 SGHAT and CDR2 FQNNGV. Written as DNA, the CDR3 is TGTGCCAGCAGCTTCTCGGACAGGGGCAATGAGCAGTTCTTC. Translation: CASSFSDRGNEQFF.